This T cell receptor beta chain was captured by sequencing in a study of blood T cell repertoires in COVID-19. V lost 3 bases, J lost 2 bases, and 8 bases lay in between. This CDR3 region has 13 residues. Germline-derived CDR1 and CDR2 are MNHEY and SMNVEV (reference sequence). In the original processing: Amplifying reference gene primers gave estimates of nucleated cell counts. Method: immunoSEQ multiplex PCR; TCRdb's copy keeps in-frame clones and lacks some. The V and J calls and the clone size are those of that table, but D and trimming were determined from the DNA. The table includes over 120,000 clones, roughly four fifths detected once. This clone occurred a few times.

The sample was peripheral blood. The source of this sequence is a woman aged 45-59 years with active or convalescent COVID-19. The chain has TRBV27 and TRBJ2-7; D uncertain. Written as DNA, the CDR3 is TGTGCCAGCAGTTTCCGTCAGGCCTACGAGCAGTACTTC. Its protein is CASSFRQAYEQYF.